The 20 T cell receptor beta chains reported below all come from one sample, sequenced in a study of regulatory T cells in long-lasting Graves disease. Regarding time point: newly diagnosed GD, antithyroid drugs for less than 3 months. Isolated PBMC RNA provided the starting material for the TCR library. Through Arm-PCR of CDR3 regions and iRepertoire HTBI primers, TCR beta libraries were built. TCRdb re-derived calls from the multiplex PCR reads in MiXCR, one entry per CDR3 protein. Of about 400,000 distinct CDR3 sequences listed, 14% to 15% are singletons. The sample was also linked to a second study, of T cells in Graves' hyperthyroidism and ophthalmopathy.

This material consisted of peripheral blood mononuclear cells (PBMCs), taken at new diagnosis, from a patient treated with antithyroid drugs. Every receptor here comes from a woman aged 40 to 50 with Graves disease.

The table lists this clonotype with many counts. The gene calls are TRBV12-3 or TRBV12-4 and TRBJ2-1; D may be TRBD2 (6 bases). Trimming took off 1 base at V and 10 bases at J, with 17 bases between the two ends. This CDR3 region has 15 residues. The CDR3 sequence is CASSLGNGRSPEQFF. CDR3 in DNA: TGTGCCAGCAGTTTAGGAAACGGGAGAAGTCCAGAGCAGTTCTTC.

A word on this clonotype: Just one base apart from a much larger clone, this may be a read error. This chain joins TRBV29-1 and TRBJ2-5; D gene unclear. The CDR3 has 13 residues. The germline V gene has CDR1 SQVTM and CDR2 ANQGSEA. The CDR3, as DNA: TGCAGCGTTGAGCCGAGACTCCAAGGGACCCAGTACTTC. Protein sequence: CSVEPRLQGTQYF.

This clonotype has at least ten counts. The rearrangement links TRBV24-1 to TRBJ1-5; tentatively, D is TRBD1 (5 bases). V lost 3 bases and J lost 4, with 15 bases in between. From germline, CDR1 is KGHDR and CDR2 SFDVKD. The CDR3 sequence is 16 residues long. The DNA for the CDR3 is TGTGCCACCAGTGATAGCCGGGGGGGGACGAATCAGCCCCAGCATTTT. Translation: CATSDSRGGTNQPQHF.

This chain joins TRBV27 and TRBJ1-1; D is unclear. Between the trimmed V and J ends, which lost 5 bases and 8 bases, there was a span of 15 bases. There are 13 residues in the CDR3. Per the germline V gene, CDR1 is MNHEY and CDR2 is SMNVEV (reference sequence). CDR3 region: CASSPHESDEAFF. The CDR3 nucleotides read TGTGCCAGCAGTCCCCATGAGTCGGACGAAGCTTTCTTT.

This clonotype was detected a few times. CDR3 nucleotide sequence: TGTGCCAGCAGTTTATACGGACTTCAGGAAGCTTTCTTT. This sequence encodes CASSLYGLQEAFF. The V and J genes are TRBV28 and TRBJ1-1; no firm D call. Germline assignment: CDR1 MDHEN and CDR2 SYDVKM. V lost 1 base and J lost 8, with 11 bases in between. This CDR3 has 13 residues.

CDR3 bases: TGTGCCATCACTCCCGGTCCCGGGTACAATGAGCAGTTCTTC. Translating gives CAITPGPGYNEQFF. This chain connects TRBV10-3 to TRBJ2-1; D not resolved. Trimming shortened V by 7 bases and J by 4 bases, and 14 bases separated the two germline ends. CDR1 and CDR2 from the germline V gene are ENHRY and SYGVKD. CDR3 length equals 14 residues.

The V call is TRBV11-3, the J call TRBJ2-7; 7 bases are shared with TRBD1. Per germline, CDR1 SGHNT and CDR2 YENEEA. This CDR3 comprises 15 residues. The V gene end was trimmed by 5 bases and the J gene end by 0 bases; junction bases not matched to a gene: 7. The CDR3 bases are TGTGCCAGCAGCAAGGGGGCGGTTAGCTCCTACGAGCAGTACTTC. Encoded protein: CASSKGAVSSYEQYF.

This clonotype was counted many times. The J gene is TRBJ2-7, the V gene TRBV12-3 or TRBV12-4; 7 bases are a match to TRBD1. V dropped 7 bases and J dropped 0; count of bases not matched to a gene: 6. This CDR3 contains 14 residues. The DNA for the CDR3 is TGTGCCAGCACCCAGACAGGGAGCTCCTACGAGCAGTACTTC. Protein: CASTQTGSSYEQYF.

In its sample, this clonotype was seen many times. This rearrangement joins TRBV12-3 or TRBV12-4 to TRBJ1-5; D is unclear. The CDR3 has 13 amino acids. The V end lost 4 bases, the J end lost 7 bases, and 11 bases lay between the germline ends. CDR3 residues: CASSYTADQPQHF. The CDR3, as DNA: TGTGCCAGCAGTTACACCGCAGACCAGCCCCAGCATTTT.

Only a few counts were recorded for this clonotype. A much larger clone differs from this one at a single base, so this may be a read error. V and J are TRBV10-3 and TRBJ2-5; D may match TRBD1 or TRBD2 (5 bases each). Trimming cost V 8 bases and J 3 bases, with 16 bases left between them. CDR3 length: 14 amino acids. Per germline, CDR1 ENHRY and CDR2 SYGVKD. The CDR3 protein is CAIAGTRQEETQYF. Written as DNA, the CDR3 is TGTGCCATCGCCGGGACCCGTCAGGAAGAGACCCAGTACTTC.

This clonotype was seen at least ten times. The CDR3 loop reads CASSLLPSGANTGELFF. The CDR3 DNA reads TGTGCCAGCAGTTTACTCCCTAGCGGGGCGAACACCGGGGAGCTGTTTTTT. The chain combines TRBV27 with TRBJ2-2, with TRBD2 identical over 9 bases. The CDR3 is 17 amino acids. V was clipped by 2 bases and J by 0 bases; unmatched bases: 4. Per the germline V gene, CDR1 is MNHEY and CDR2 is SMNVEV (reference sequence).

The sample holds many counts of this clonotype. The chain joins TRBV6-2 or TRBV6-3 to TRBJ2-4; no clear D. Germline CDR1 MNHEY, CDR2 SVGEGT. The CDR3 length is 16 residues. V dropped 5 bases and J dropped 1 base, with 15 bases sitting between them. Here the CDR3 DNA reads TGTGCCAGCAGTGACCGGGCCGCGACGGCCAAAAACATTCAGTACTTC. This sequence encodes CASSDRAATAKNIQYF.

This clonotype has only a few counts. This rearrangement joins TRBV7-8 to TRBJ1-4; D is uncertain. The CDR3 loop spans 15 amino acids. Germline CDR1 reads SGHVS; CDR2 reads FQNEAQ. Trimming shortened V by 5 bases and J by 7 bases, and 17 bases separated the two germline ends. DNA for the CDR3: TGTGCCAGCAGCGAAATTCCTCGAGGTAGTGAAAAACTGTTTTTT. Protein sequence: CASSEIPRGSEKLFF.

Many counts were recorded for this clonotype. CDR3 sequence (DNA): TGCGCCAGCAGTCAGGGACTGACATACAATGAGCAGTTCTTC. This translates into CASSQGLTYNEQFF. This chain joins TRBV5-1 and TRBJ2-1; a possible D gene is TRBD2 (6 bases). The ends were cut back, 5 bases at V and 4 bases at J, with 13 bases in the middle. The germline V gene has CDR1 SGHRS and CDR2 YFSETQ. The CDR3 is 14 amino acids.

V is TRBV28 and J is TRBJ2-7; possible D gene TRBD1, 5 bases. The CDR3 runs 14 residues. Deletions cut 3 bases from V and 2 bases from J, with 11 bases between. Germline CDR1 MDHEN, CDR2 SYDVKM. The CDR3 sequence is CASSLADSTYEQYF. For the CDR3, the DNA is TGTGCCAGCAGTTTGGCCGACAGTACCTACGAGCAGTACTTC. Filled out from reference TRBV28 and TRBJ2-7, the complete variable domain reads DVKVTQSSRYLVKRTGEKVFLECVQDMDHENMFWYRQDPGLGLRLIYFSYDVKMKEKGDIPEGYSVSREKKERFSLILESASTNQTSMYLCASSLADSTYEQYFGPGTRLTVT.

A note on this clonotype: A much larger clone differs from this one at a single base, so this may be a read error. The chain couples TRBV28 to TRBJ1-5; tentative D call: TRBD1 (5 bases). The J call may be in error: the DNA end matches TRBJ2-3 better. Germline lookup yields CDR1 MDHEN and CDR2 SYDVKM. This CDR3 region has 14 residues. The CDR3 nucleotides read TGTGCCAGCATCCTCCAGTGGGGCAATCAGCCCCAGTATTTT. It specifies CASILQWGNQPQYF.

This clonotype occurred a few times. The chain joins TRBV28 to TRBJ2-1; D remains unclear. Germline CDR1 reads MDHEN; CDR2 reads SYDVKM. Trimming stripped 5 bases from V and 2 bases from J, with 19 bases between. The CDR3 extends over 17 amino acids. The CDR3 protein is CASSLRYDFFTYNEQFF. As DNA, the CDR3 is TGTGCCAGCAGTCTTCGCTACGACTTTTTCACCTACAATGAGCAGTTCTTC. The complete variable domain, with remaining parts taken from reference TRBV28 and TRBJ2-1, reads DVKVTQSSRYLVKRTGEKVFLECVQDMDHENMFWYRQDPGLGLRLIYFSYDVKMKEKGDIPEGYSVSREKKERFSLILESASTNQTSMYLCASSLRYDFFTYNEQFFGPGTRLTVL.

This clonotype was seen ten or more times. This chain joins TRBV24-1 and TRBJ2-5; the D gene is possibly TRBD2 (6 bases). The length of the CDR3 is 13 residues. Per the germline V gene, CDR1 is KGHDR and CDR2 is SFDVKD. V was pared by 3 bases and J by 5 bases, with 9 bases between. CDR3 loop: CATSDGGMETQYF. DNA of the CDR3: TGTGCCACCAGTGATGGGGGGATGGAGACCCAGTACTTC.

In its sample, this clonotype was seen many times. This chain joins TRBV28 and TRBJ2-7, with TRBD1 matching 7 bases. This CDR3 has 20 amino acids. V lost 4 bases, J lost 1 base, and 22 bases stayed unmatched. CDR1 is MDHEN and CDR2 is SYDVKM in the germline V gene. In DNA, the CDR3 is TGTGCCAGCAGTTCTCTTATGTGGGGAAAACCGGGACAGCAGTCCTACGAGCAGTACTTC. Translated: CASSSLMWGKPGQQSYEQYF. Filled out from reference TRBV28 and TRBJ2-7, the complete variable domain reads DVKVTQSSRYLVKRTGEKVFLECVQDMDHENMFWYRQDPGLGLRLIYFSYDVKMKEKGDIPEGYSVSREKKERFSLILESASTNQTSMYLCASSSLMWGKPGQQSYEQYFGPGTRLTVT.

This clonotype was seen ten or more times. This chain uses TRBV12-3 or TRBV12-4 with TRBJ2-5, with 7 bases aligning to TRBD2. This CDR3 is 13 amino acids long. With 7 bases clipped from V and 4 bases from J, the junction kept 6 bases outside the gene matches. CDR3 loop: CASNTVAGETQYF. Written as DNA, the CDR3 is TGTGCCAGCAACACAGTAGCGGGAGAGACCCAGTACTTC.